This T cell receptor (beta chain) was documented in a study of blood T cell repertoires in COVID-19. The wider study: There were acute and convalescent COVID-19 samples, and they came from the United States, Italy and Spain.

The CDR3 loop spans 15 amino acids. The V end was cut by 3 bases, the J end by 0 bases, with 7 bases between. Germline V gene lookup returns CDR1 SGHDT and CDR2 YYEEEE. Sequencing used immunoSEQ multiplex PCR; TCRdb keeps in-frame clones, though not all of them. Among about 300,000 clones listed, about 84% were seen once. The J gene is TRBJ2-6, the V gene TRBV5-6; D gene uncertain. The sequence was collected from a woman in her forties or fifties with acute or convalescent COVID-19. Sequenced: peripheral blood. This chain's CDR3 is CASSYDTSGANVLTF. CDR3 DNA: TGTGCCAGCAGCTACGACACCTCTGGGGCCAACGTCCTGACTTTC.